Detailed here is one TCR beta chain. CDR3 length: 15 residues. Germline values: CDR1 SEHNR, CDR2 FQNEAQ (reference sequence). V dropped 5 bases and J dropped 4; count of bases not matched to a gene: 4. MiXCR was run by TCRdb on the 5' RACE reads, yielding one entry per CDR3 protein. The table lists 190,000 or so distinct CDR3 sequences, about a fifth of them singletons, with 20% to 25% in the top ten. This sample stems from a study of T-cell memory formation after mild COVID-19. J is TRBJ2-5 and V is TRBV7-9, with 13 bases lining up with TRBD2. The receptor comes from an adult woman who had mild COVID-19 (a few samples of this study predate the infection). Cell type and time point are not known. Sample: PBMCs or a T cell subset sorted from them (not recorded which). As DNA, the CDR3 is TGTGCCAGCAGCGCGACTAGCGGGGGGAGAGAGACCCAGTACTTC. Amino acids: CASSATSGGRETQYF.